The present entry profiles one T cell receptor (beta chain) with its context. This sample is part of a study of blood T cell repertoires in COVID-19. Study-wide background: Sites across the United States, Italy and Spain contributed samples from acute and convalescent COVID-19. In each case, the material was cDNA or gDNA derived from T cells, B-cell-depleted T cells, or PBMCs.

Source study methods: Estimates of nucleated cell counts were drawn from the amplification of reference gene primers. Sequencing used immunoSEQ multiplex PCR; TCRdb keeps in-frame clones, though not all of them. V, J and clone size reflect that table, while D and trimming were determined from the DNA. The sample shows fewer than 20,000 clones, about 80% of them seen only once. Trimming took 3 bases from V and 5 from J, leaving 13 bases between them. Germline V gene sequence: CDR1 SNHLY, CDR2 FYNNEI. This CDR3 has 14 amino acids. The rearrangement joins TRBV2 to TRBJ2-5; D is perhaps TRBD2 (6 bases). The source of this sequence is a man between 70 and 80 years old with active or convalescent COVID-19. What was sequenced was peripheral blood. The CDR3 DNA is TGTGCCAGCAGTGACTGGGCGGGGACGGAGACCCAGTACTTC. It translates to CASSDWAGTETQYF.